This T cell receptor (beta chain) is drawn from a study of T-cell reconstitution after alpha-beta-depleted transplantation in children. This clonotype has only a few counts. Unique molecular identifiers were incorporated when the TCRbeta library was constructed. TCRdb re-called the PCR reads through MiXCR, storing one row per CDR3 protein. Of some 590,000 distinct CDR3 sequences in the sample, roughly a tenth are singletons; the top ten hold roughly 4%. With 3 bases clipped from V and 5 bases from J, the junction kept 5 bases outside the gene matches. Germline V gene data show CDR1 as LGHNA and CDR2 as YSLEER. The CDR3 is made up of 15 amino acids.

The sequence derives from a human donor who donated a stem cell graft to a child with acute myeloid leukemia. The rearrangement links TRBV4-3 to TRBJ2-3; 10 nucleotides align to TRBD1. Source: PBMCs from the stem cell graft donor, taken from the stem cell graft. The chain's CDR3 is CASSQRQGALDTQYF. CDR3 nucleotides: TGCGCCAGCAGCCAGCGACAGGGGGCGTTAGATACGCAGTATTTT.